A selection of T cell receptor beta chains follows, all from one sample in a study of beta chain features in type 1 diabetes. Profiling relied on immunoSEQ multiplex PCR, and the TCRdb table lists in-frame clones only, not all of them. This repertoire shows some 700,000 clones, 13% found once; its top ten account for less than 0.025%. Sample: naive CD4+ T cells from blood. These receptor sequences come from a man between 18 and 29 years old with type 1 diabetes. CDR3s include the opening cysteine and the closing phenylalanine or tryptophan. The order of the fields is J gene, clone size, V gene, D gene, CDR3 DNA, CDR3 protein. D genes are given only for firm matches. Clone size is stated in some rows and not others, as once, few, many or a class when expanded.

TRBJ1-3,few,TRBV30,NA,TGTGCCTGGGGGACCAAACTCAGCTCTGGAAACACCATATATTTT,CAWGTKLSSGNTIYF
TRBJ2-3,few,TRBV28,NA,TGTGCCAGCACAGATACAGATACGCAGTATTTT,CASTDTDTQYF
TRBJ1-2,NA,TRBV19,TRBD1,TGTGCCAGTGAGAAGACAGGGTCACTCTATGGCTACACCTTC,CASEKTGSLYGYTF
TRBJ1-1,NA,TRBV14,NA,TGTGCCAGCAGCCTCGGTACCACTGAAGCTTTCTTT,CASSLGTTEAFF
TRBJ2-1,few,TRBV6-5,NA,TGTGCCAGCAGTTACTCGCCAGCGGGTTCGGGCAATGAGCAGTTCTTC,CASSYSPAGSGNEQFF
TRBJ1-2,NA,TRBV18,NA,TGTGCCAGCTCACCTGTCGGTGGGGCTAACTATGGCTACACCTTC,CASSPVGGANYGYTF
TRBJ1-2,NA,TRBV6-5,NA,TGTGCCAGCAGTTACTCGGGAGGGTATGGCTACACCTTC,CASSYSGGYGYTF
TRBJ1-2,once,TRBV2,NA,TGTGCCAGCAGCGAATTGGTTGGCTACACCTTC,CASSELVGYTF
TRBJ2-5,NA,TRBV7-9,TRBD2,TGTGCCAGCACCCCGGGGCTAGCGGGGGTCGGGGAGACCCAGTACTTC,CASTPGLAGVGETQYF
TRBJ2-3,many,TRBV28,NA,TGTGCCAGCAGTTTTACAGATACGCAGTATTTT,CASSFTDTQYF
TRBJ1-1,NA,TRBV15,NA,TGTGCCACCAGCAGAGATTCGGCTGCTCTCACTGAAGCTTTCTTT,CATSRDSAALTEAFF
TRBJ2-7,few,TRBV5-1,NA,TGCGCCAGCAGCTTGGCAACAGGGCGATACGAGCAGTACTTC,CASSLATGRYEQYF
TRBJ2-7,few,TRBV5-1,NA,TGCGCCAGCAGCGCCGGGACAGCGGGAAACGAGCAGTACTTC,CASSAGTAGNEQYF
TRBJ1-5,few,TRBV6-4,NA,TGTGCCAGCAGTGTCGTCGGGGGCGCCAATCAGCCCCAGCATTTT,CASSVVGGANQPQHF
TRBJ2-7,once,TRBV5-4,TRBD2,TGTGCCAGCCGAAAAGGACTAGCGGGGGGACAATCCGTAGAGCAGTACTTC,CASRKGLAGGQSVEQYF
TRBJ2-5,NA,TRBV7-7,NA,TGTGCTAGCAGCCCTCCCAGGGGCAATCCATGGGAGACCCAGTACTTC,CASSPPRGNPWETQYF
TRBJ1-2,few,TRBV29-1,NA,TGCAGCGCTGGTTATGATGGCTACACCTTC,CSAGYDGYTF
TRBJ2-7,NA,TRBV7-9,NA,TGTGCCAGCAGCCCGCGAAACAGCTACGAGCAGTACTTC,CASSPRNSYEQYF
TRBJ2-3,NA,TRBV2,NA,TGTGCCAGCAGTGGAGGACTACCCACAGATACGCAGTATTTT,CASSGGLPTDTQYF
TRBJ2-3,few,TRBV5-4,NA,TGTGCCAGCAGCTCCCCTGAGTCAACGCAGTATTTT,CASSSPESTQYF
TRBJ2-3,few,TRBV4-1,TRBD2,TGCGCCAGCAGCCACGCAGCGGGACTAGCGGGGGTTACAAACACAGATACGCAGTATTTT,CASSHAAGLAGVTNTDTQYF
TRBJ1-1,NA,TRBV30,NA,TGTGCCTGGGGAAGCACAGGGCCTGACACTGAAGCTTTCTTT,CAWGSTGPDTEAFF
TRBJ2-3,few,TRBV4-2,NA,TGTGCCAGCAGCCAAGCCGTCGGTCGGGGGCCCTCAGATACGCAGTATTTT,CASSQAVGRGPSDTQYF
TRBJ2-1,few,TRBV28,TRBD1,TGTGCCAGCAGTTTTTCGGGACAGGGAAACAATGAGCAGTTCTTC,CASSFSGQGNNEQFF
TRBJ1-1,NA,TRBV30,NA,TGTGCCTGGAGTGTACGCGCCCTGAACACTGAAGCTTTCTTT,CAWSVRALNTEAFF
TRBJ2-5,NA,TRBV6-5,NA,TGTGCCAGCAGTCCCGGACGGGTGCAAGAGACCCAGTACTTC,CASSPGRVQETQYF
TRBJ2-7,NA,TRBV28,NA,TGTGCCAGCAGTTTTGGTACCTACGAGCAGTACTTC,CASSFGTYEQYF
TRBJ2-1,NA,TRBV19,NA,TGTGCCAGTAGTATAGGGAACTACAATGAGCAGTTCTTC,CASSIGNYNEQFF
TRBJ2-5,NA,TRBV29-1,NA,TGCAGCGTTGAAGAATCCCAAGAGACCCAGTACTTC,CSVEESQETQYF
TRBJ1-2,NA,TRBV30,TRBD1,TGTGCCTGGACCGGGACAGGGAGTGGCTACACCTTC,CAWTGTGSGYTF
TRBJ2-7,few,TRBV2,NA,TGTGCCAGCACCCAGGGGACCTACGAGCAGTACTTC,CASTQGTYEQYF
TRBJ2-1,NA,TRBV21-1,NA,TGTGCCAGCAGCATAGAGGACAATGAGCAGTTCTTC,CASSIEDNEQFF
TRBJ2-3,NA,TRBV7-9,NA,TGTGCCAGCAGCCAAACCCAGGTAACAGATACGCAGTATTTT,CASSQTQVTDTQYF
TRBJ1-5,NA,TRBV30,NA,TGTGCCTGGAGTGCAGGGGACAATCAGCCCCAGCATTTT,CAWSAGDNQPQHF
TRBJ1-4,NA,TRBV18,NA,TGTGCCAGCTCACCGATCCTAAGGGAAAAACTGTTTTTT,CASSPILREKLFF
TRBJ1-1,few,TRBV29-1,NA,TGCAGCGTTGCCAACCGACACCTTGAAGCTTTCTTT,CSVANRHLEAFF
TRBJ2-7,NA,TRBV28,TRBD1,TGTGCCAGCAGTTTAAGTGGGACAGGGTCCTACGAGCAGTACTTC,CASSLSGTGSYEQYF
TRBJ2-3,NA,TRBV6-1,NA,TGTGCCAGCAGTGAATCCCAGGGGGGAACAGATACGCAGTATTTT,CASSESQGGTDTQYF
TRBJ2-1,NA,TRBV6-6,TRBD1,TGTGCCAGCAGTTACGCAGGGGGCATCGATGAGCAGTTCTTC,CASSYAGGIDEQFF
TRBJ1-5,NA,TRBV9,NA,TGTGCCAGCAGCTCCGGACGCACCCCAGGGAATCAGCCCCAGCATTTT,CASSSGRTPGNQPQHF
TRBJ1-1,NA,TRBV29-1,TRBD1,TGCAGCGCCGCGACAGGGAATCCCACTGAAGCTTTCTTT,CSAATGNPTEAFF
TRBJ2-1,NA,TRBV18,NA,TGTGCCAGCTCACCACTACAGGCCGGCTCCTACAATGAGCAGTTCTTC,CASSPLQAGSYNEQFF
TRBJ2-7,NA,TRBV15,NA,TGTGCCACCGGGGTTGGGGGCGGCTCCTACGAGCAGTACTTC,CATGVGGGSYEQYF
TRBJ1-3,NA,TRBV9,TRBD1,TGTGCCAGCAGCGGGGGACAGGGGACTTCTGGAAACACCATATATTTT,CASSGGQGTSGNTIYF
TRBJ1-5,few,TRBV30,NA,TGTGCCTGGAGTGTTGGCAGTCCGAGCAATCAGCCCCAGCATTTT,CAWSVGSPSNQPQHF
TRBJ2-2,few,TRBV6-1,NA,TGTGCCAGCAGTGAGGGACGGTATACCGGGGAGCTGTTTTTT,CASSEGRYTGELFF
TRBJ1-1,NA,TRBV10-3,NA,TGTGCCATCAATGGACAGATGAACACTGAAGCTTTCTTT,CAINGQMNTEAFF
TRBJ1-2,few,TRBV28,TRBD1,TGTGCCAGCAGTCCGGGACAGACAATACCAAACTATGGCTACACCTTC,CASSPGQTIPNYGYTF
TRBJ1-2,NA,TRBV13,NA,TGTGCCAGCAGCTTAACGGCAGGGGACTATGGCTACACCTTC,CASSLTAGDYGYTF
TRBJ2-1,NA,TRBV7-2,TRBD1,TGTGCCAGCAGCTTAGTTGGCTGGGACAGACACAATGAGCAGTTCTTC,CASSLVGWDRHNEQFF
TRBJ2-2,few,TRBV4-1,TRBD2,TGCGCCAGCAGCCAGGGGACTAGCGGGGTTTCCATGGAGCTGTTTTTT,CASSQGTSGVSMELFF
TRBJ1-1,NA,TRBV7-2,NA,TGTGCCAGCAGCCGTACAGGGAGCAACACTGAAGCTTTCTTT,CASSRTGSNTEAFF